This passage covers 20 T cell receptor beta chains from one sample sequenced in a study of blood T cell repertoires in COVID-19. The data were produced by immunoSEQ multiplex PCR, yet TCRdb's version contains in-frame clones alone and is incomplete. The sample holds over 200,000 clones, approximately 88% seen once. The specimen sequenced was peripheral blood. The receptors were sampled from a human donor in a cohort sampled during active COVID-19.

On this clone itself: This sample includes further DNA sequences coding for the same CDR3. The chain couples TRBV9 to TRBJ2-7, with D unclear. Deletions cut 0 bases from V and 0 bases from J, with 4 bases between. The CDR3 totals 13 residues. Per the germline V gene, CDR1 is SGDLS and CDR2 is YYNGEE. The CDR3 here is CASSVDSSYEQYF. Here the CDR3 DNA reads TGTGCCAGCAGCGTAGACAGCTCCTACGAGCAGTACTTC.

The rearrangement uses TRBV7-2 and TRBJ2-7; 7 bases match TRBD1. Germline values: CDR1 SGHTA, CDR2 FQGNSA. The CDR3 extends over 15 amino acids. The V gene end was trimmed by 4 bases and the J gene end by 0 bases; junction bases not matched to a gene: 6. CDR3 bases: TGTGCCAGCAGCTCTACAGGGGTAAGCTCCTACGAGCAGTACTTC. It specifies CASSSTGVSSYEQYF.

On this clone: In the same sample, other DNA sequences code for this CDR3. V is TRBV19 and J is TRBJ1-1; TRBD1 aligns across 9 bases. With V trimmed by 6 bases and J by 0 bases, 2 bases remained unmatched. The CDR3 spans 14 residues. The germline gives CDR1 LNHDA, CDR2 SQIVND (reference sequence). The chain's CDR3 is CASSWDRVNTEAFF. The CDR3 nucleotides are TGTGCCAGTAGCTGGGACAGGGTGAACACTGAAGCTTTCTTT.

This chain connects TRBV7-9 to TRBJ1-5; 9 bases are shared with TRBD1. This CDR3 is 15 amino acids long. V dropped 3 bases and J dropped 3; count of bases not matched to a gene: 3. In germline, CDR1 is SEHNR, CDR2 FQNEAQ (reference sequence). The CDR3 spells CASSFGTGNNQPQHF. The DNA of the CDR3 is TGTGCCAGCAGCTTTGGGACAGGGAACAATCAGCCCCAGCATTTT.

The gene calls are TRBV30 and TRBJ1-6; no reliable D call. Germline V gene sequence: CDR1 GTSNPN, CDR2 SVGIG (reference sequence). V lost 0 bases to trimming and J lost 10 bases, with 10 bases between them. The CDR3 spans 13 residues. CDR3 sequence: CAWSVQVLSPLHF. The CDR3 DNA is TGTGCCTGGAGTGTCCAAGTACTCTCACCCCTCCACTTT.

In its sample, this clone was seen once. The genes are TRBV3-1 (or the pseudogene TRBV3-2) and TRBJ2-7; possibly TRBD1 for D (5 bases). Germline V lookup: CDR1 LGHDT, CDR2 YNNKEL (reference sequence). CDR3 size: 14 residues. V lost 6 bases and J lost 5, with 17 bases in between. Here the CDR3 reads CASRAGHQPNEQYF. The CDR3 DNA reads TGTGCCAGCAGAGCAGGGCACCAGCCCAACGAGCAGTACTTC.

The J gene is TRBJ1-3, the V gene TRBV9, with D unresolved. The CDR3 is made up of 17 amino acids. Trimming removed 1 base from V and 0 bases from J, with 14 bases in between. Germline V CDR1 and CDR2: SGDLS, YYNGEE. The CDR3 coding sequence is TGTGCCAGCAGCGTATCCCCTCACACCAACTCTGGAAACACCATATATTTT. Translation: CASSVSPHTNSGNTIYF.

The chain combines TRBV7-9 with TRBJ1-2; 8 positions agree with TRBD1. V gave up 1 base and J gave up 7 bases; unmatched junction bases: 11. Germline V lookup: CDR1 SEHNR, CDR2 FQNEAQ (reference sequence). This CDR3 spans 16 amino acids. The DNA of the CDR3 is TGTGCCAGCAGCTTAGATATGTATGACAGGGGACTTGGCTACACCTTC. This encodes CASSLDMYDRGLGYTF.

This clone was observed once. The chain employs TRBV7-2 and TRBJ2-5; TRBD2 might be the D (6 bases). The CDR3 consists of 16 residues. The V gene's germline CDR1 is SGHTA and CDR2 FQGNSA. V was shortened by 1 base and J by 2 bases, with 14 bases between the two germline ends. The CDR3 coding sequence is TGTGCCAGCAGCTTAGTTGCCGGGAGTCGACAAGAGACCCAGTACTTC. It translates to CASSLVAGSRQETQYF.

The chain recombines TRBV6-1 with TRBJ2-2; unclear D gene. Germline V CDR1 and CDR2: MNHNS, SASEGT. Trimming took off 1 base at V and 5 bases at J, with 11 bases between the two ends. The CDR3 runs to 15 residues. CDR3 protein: CASSEVAAETGELFF. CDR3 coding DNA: TGTGCCAGCAGTGAAGTGGCGGCTGAGACCGGGGAGCTGTTTTTT.

The CDR3 DNA is TGTGCCAGCAGCTTAGGGGCTAGCGGAGAGCAGTACTTC. It codes for CASSLGASGEQYF. The chain employs TRBV7-2 and TRBJ2-7; 7 bases align to TRBD2. V dropped 1 base and J dropped 7; count of bases not matched to a gene: 4. This CDR3 has 13 residues. Germline V gene sequence: CDR1 SGHTA, CDR2 FQGNSA. Using reference TRBV7-2 and TRBJ2-7 for the parts outside the CDR3, the full variable domain is GAGVSQSPSNKVTEKGKDVELRCDPISGHTALYWYRQSLGQGLEFLIYFQGNSAPDKSGLPSDRFSAERTGGSVSTLTIQRTQQEDSAVYLCASSLGASGEQYFGPGTRLTVT.

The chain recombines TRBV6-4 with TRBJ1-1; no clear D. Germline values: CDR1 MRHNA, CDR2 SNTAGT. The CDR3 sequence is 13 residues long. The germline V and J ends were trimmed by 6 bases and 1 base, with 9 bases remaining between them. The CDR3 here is CASRAGTNTEAFF. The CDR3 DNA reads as TGTGCCAGCAGGGCGGGAACGAACACTGAAGCTTTCTTT.

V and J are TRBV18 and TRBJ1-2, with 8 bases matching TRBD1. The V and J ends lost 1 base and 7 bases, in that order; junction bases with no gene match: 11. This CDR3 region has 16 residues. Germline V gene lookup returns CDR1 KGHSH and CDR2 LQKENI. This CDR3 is CASSPLLPGQASGYTF. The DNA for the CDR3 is TGTGCCAGCTCACCACTTTTACCGGGACAGGCAAGTGGCTACACCTTC.

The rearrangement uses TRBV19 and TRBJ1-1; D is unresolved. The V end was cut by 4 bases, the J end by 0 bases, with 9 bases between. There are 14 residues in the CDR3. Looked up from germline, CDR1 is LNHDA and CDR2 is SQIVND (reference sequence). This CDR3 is CASSTYTVNTEAFF. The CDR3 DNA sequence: TGTGCCAGTAGTACGTACACAGTGAACACTGAAGCTTTCTTT.

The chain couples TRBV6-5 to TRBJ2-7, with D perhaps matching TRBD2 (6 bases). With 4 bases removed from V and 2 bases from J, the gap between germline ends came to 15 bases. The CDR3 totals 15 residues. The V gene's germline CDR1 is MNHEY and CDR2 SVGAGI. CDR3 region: CASSSSRDLAYEQYF. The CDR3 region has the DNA TGTGCCAGCAGTTCAAGCCGGGACTTGGCCTACGAGCAGTACTTC.

CDR3 protein: CASSQDRDGTGMTGANVLTF. The CDR3 nucleotides read TGCGCCAGCAGCCAAGATCGGGACGGGACAGGGATGACTGGGGCCAACGTCCTGACTTTC. V usage is TRBV4-3 and J usage is TRBJ2-6; 9 nucleotides agree with TRBD1. CDR1 and CDR2 (germline): LGHNA, YSLEER. The CDR3 length is 20 residues. Germline trimming cut 0 bases from V and 2 bases from J; bases unmatched to any gene: 11.

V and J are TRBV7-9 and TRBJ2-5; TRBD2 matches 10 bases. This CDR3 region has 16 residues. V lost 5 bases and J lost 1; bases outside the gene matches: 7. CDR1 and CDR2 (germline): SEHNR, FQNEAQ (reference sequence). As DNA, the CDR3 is TGTGCCAGCAGCCACGGGACTAGCGAAGTCCAAGAGACCCAGTACTTC. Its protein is CASSHGTSEVQETQYF.

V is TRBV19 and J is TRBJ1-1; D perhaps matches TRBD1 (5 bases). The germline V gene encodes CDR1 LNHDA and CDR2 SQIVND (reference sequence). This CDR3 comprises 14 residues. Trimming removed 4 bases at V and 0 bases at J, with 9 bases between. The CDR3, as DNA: TGTGCCAGTAGTAAGACAGTAATGAACACTGAAGCTTTCTTT. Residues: CASSKTVMNTEAFF. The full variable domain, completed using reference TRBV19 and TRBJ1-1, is DGGITQSPKYLFRKEGQNVTLSCEQNLNHDAMYWYRQDPGQGLRLIYYSQIVNDFQKGDIAEGYSVSREKKESFPLTVTSAQKNPTAFYLCASSKTVMNTEAFFGQGTRLTVV.

CDR3 nucleotide sequence: TGTGCCAGCAGCTTCCGGGACAGGTTTGACGCTTTCTTT. This sequence encodes CASSFRDRFDAFF. The chain employs TRBV5-6 and TRBJ1-1, with 8 bases identical to TRBD1. The length of the CDR3 is 13 residues. J lost 11 bases, V lost 2 bases, and 8 bases had no gene match. Germline-derived CDR1 and CDR2 are SGHDT and YYEEEE.

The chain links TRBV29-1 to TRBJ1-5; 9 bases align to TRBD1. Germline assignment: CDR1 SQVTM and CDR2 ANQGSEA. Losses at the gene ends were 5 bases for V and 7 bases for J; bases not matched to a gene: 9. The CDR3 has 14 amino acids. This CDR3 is CSVNTGTGTQPQHF. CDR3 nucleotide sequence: TGCAGCGTTAACACCGGGACAGGGACCCAGCCCCAGCATTTT.